This T cell receptor beta chain emerged from a study of cytomegalovirus exposure and HLA in healthy donors. The CDR3 is made up of 10 amino acids. Germline-derived CDR1 and CDR2 are SQVTM and ANQGSEA. V was shortened by 6 bases and J by 4 bases, with 4 bases between the two germline ends. A multiplex PCR was run with 60 Vbeta primers and 13 Jbeta primers. Clones were sequenced by immunoSEQ multiplex PCR, and TCRdb holds only the in-frame ones, with some missing. This table holds 95,000 to 110,000 clones, about 72% found once. The sequence came from a man aged 18 to 29 in good health and CMV-seronegative. The chain recombines TRBV29-1 with TRBJ2-1; no clear D gene. Sequenced sample: PBMCs. The CDR3 DNA sequence: TGCAGCGTGGAGTACAATGAGCAGTTCTTC. This sequence encodes CSVEYNEQFF.